These T cell receptor beta chains were read from a single sample in a study of OX40 agonist ivuxolimab in advanced cancers. TCRdb's table, derived via immunoSEQ multiplex PCR, lists solely in-frame clones and lacks some. The table lists about 58,000 clones, approximately 75% of them singletons. Sequences were derived from CD4+ or CD8+ T cells sorted from blood, sampled in a trial of the OX40 agonist ivuxolimab. The receptors shown here come from an adult with an advanced solid tumor such as melanoma, head and neck, liver or kidney cancer. CDR3s include the opening cysteine and the closing phenylalanine or tryptophan. The D gene is left open where the match is weak. Where a row states a size, it is once, few, many or the class of an expanded clone; other rows omit it.

CASSLMPSGGNEQFF TGTGCCAGCAGCTTGATGCCTAGCGGGGGAAATGAGCAGTTCTTC TRBJ2-1 TRBV7-7 NA TRBD2
CASRADRNTEAFF TGTGCCAGCAGGGCCGACAGGAACACTGAAGCTTTCTTT TRBJ1-1 TRBV6-6 NA NA
CASSEAARETDTQYF TGTGCCAGCAGTGAAGCGGCAAGGGAAACAGATACGCAGTATTTT TRBJ2-3 TRBV6-1 NA NA
CAIRRGGGADTQYF TGTGCCATACGCCGAGGCGGGGGCGCAGATACGCAGTATTTT TRBJ2-3 TRBV6-1 NA NA
CASSEMVATGEAFF TGTGCCAGCAGTGAAATGGTGGCGACTGGGGAAGCTTTCTTT TRBJ1-1 TRBV6-1 few NA
CASSERGSGANVLTF TGTGCCAGCAGTGAAAGGGGCTCTGGGGCCAACGTCCTGACTTTC TRBJ2-6 TRBV6-1 NA NA
CSVGGLSGGYTF TGCAGCGTTGGAGGACTTAGCGGAGGCTACACCTTC TRBJ1-2 TRBV29-1 NA NA
CASSLGGTGYEQYF TGTGCCAGCAGCTTAGGAGGGACAGGCTACGAGCAGTACTTC TRBJ2-7 TRBV7-2 NA TRBD1
CASTGPTYEQYF TGCGCCAGCACCGGTCCTACCTACGAGCAGTACTTC TRBJ2-7 TRBV10-2 NA NA
CASSLEAGGFHEQYF TGTGCCAGCAGCTTGGAGGCAGGGGGCTTCCACGAGCAGTACTTC TRBJ2-7 TRBV5-4 NA TRBD1